What follows describes a single TCR beta chain. There are a few counts of this clonotype. The clone's antigen remains unknown. No qualities accompany the bases; no much larger clone lies one base away. Synthesis of TCR cDNA relied on 5'RACE template switching, a step that introduced a universal primer site along with unique molecular identifiers. Priming for cDNA synthesis came from both the TCR alpha and TCR beta constant segments. Libraries were amplified in two PCR steps, with sample barcodes and sequencing adapters added in the second step. Sequencing of libraries was done on Illumina HiSeq 2500 (2x100 bp) or NovaSeq (2x150 bp). The original pipeline was this. Reads were demultiplexed and collapsed into UMI consensus sequences with MIGEC, and V(D)J alignment was performed with MiXCR. Vaccine-responding clonotypes were identified with edgeR using replicate PBMC samples, with FDR below 0.01 and a log2 fold change above 5 up to day 15 being required. Each bulk clonotype was labeled CD4 or CD8 based on which sequenced repertoire, CD4 or CD8, contained the clonotype at higher abundance. The public reads were quality trimmed at Q25 with fastp and then assembled into clones with MiXCR by TCRdb, keeping productive beta chains. All rows with the same CDR3 protein become a single entry with the most common DNA and genes. These V and J calls are TCRdb output, not the study's own analysis. The sample yields 150,000 or so distinct CDR3 sequences; 6.6% were counted once. The ten biggest clones cover under 0.8% of the sample.

This sample stems from a study of T cells after yellow fever vaccination (dated by TCRdb to between 2018 and 2020). Background for the entire study: Libraries from fractions with low cell numbers were prepared with the SMART-Seq v4 Ultra Low Input RNA kit. Bulk PBMC replicates and cell subsets were isolated from blood drawn at multiple timepoints before and after both primary and secondary immunization. To follow T-cell clones before and after primary and booster YFV17D yellow fever vaccination, bulk TCR alpha and beta repertoires were sequenced over time. Two healthy male donors made up the cohort, one aged 18 to 29 years and the other aged 30 to 39 years. Overall results and qualifications from the work: A small fraction of clonotypes appeared in both the CD4 and CD8 compartments, likely as a result of convergent recombination. Compared with the primary T-cell response, the secondary T-cell response was faster but weaker, reaching its peak on day 5 rather than on day 15. Only a couple of donors were included in the study, so the extent to which the findings can be generalized is limited. Most clones expanded after primary vaccination (almost 97% of CD4 and roughly 91% of CD8) were re-detected after the booster, suggesting that broad memory maintenance occurred. FACS-sorted repertoires could contain abundant contaminating clonotypes from the bulk population, so computational filtering was required.

The treatment or condition label on this specimen signifies: live attenuated yellow fever vaccine strain. PBMCs were isolated from peripheral blood using a standard Ficoll-Paque protocol. CD4 and CD8 T-cell fractions were isolated with Dynabeads CD4 and CD8 positive selection kits. TriZol was used to extract RNA from bulk PBMCs, CD4 and CD8 fractions, and dextramer-positive and dextramer-negative fractions. This receptor was obtained from a man aged 25 to 45 who received the YFV17D yellow fever vaccine. Sequencing used CD4+ T cells sorted from PBMCs, obtained 10 days after the yellow fever booster vaccination.

The bases read TGTGCCAGCAGTAGTCTAGCGGGAGAGTCGACCTACAATGAGCAGTTCTTC. Its translation is CASSSLAGESTYNEQFF. The sequence is built from TRBV12-3 or TRBV12-4 and TRBJ2-1, and 10 junctional nucleotides match TRBD2. The CDR3, from cysteine to phenylalanine, totals 17 residues. Of the read, only the CDR3 DNA is kept; its 51 bases are in frame from base 1. Germline trimming: 5 bases from V, 2 bases from J; junction bases outside gene matches: 9.